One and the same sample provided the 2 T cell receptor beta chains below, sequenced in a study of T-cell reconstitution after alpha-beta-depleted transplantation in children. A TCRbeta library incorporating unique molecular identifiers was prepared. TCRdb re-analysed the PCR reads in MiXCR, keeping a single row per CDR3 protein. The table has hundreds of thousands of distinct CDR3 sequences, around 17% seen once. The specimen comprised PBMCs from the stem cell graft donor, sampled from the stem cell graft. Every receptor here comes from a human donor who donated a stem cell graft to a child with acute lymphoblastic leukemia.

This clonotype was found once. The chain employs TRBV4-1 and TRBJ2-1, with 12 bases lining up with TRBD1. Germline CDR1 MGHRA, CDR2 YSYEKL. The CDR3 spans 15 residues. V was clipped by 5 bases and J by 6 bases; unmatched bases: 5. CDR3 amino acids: CASSSRDRGLNEQFF. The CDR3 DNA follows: TGCGCCAGCAGCTCCCGGGACAGGGGGCTCAATGAGCAGTTCTTC.

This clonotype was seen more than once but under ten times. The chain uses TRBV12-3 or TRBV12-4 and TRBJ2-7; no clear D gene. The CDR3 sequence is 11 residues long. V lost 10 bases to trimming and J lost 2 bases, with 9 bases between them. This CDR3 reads CATASPYEQYF. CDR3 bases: TGTGCCACCGCGTCCCCCTACGAGCAGTACTTC.